The 18 T cell receptor beta chains reported below all come from one sample, sequenced in a study of blood T cell repertoires in COVID-19. TCRdb's table, derived via immunoSEQ multiplex PCR, lists solely in-frame clones and lacks some. The sample records about 210,000 clones, 82% being singletons. Sequencing was done on a sample of peripheral blood. These receptors were taken from a woman in her 70s with COVID-19, enrolled during active disease.

In this sample, this clone turned up once. The V gene is TRBV20-1, the J gene TRBJ2-1; 7 positions match TRBD2. Germline trimming cut 3 bases from V and 11 bases from J; bases unmatched to any gene: 4. The CDR3 is 11 residues long. The germline gives CDR1 DFQATT, CDR2 SNEGSKA (reference sequence). The CDR3 nucleotides are TGCAGTGCTAGGCCTAGCGGACAGCAGTTCTTC. It specifies CSARPSGQQFF.

The chain couples TRBV29-1 to TRBJ1-2; 7 bases align to TRBD1. The CDR3 consists of 14 residues. CDR1 and CDR2 (germline): SQVTM, ANQGSEA. V trimming: 4 bases; J trimming: 4 bases; junction bases outside the gene matches: 9. For the CDR3, the DNA is TGCAGCGTTGGAGGGGGCCTTCGGGGCTATGGCTACACCTTC. Its protein is CSVGGGLRGYGYTF.

Turning to this clone: Other DNA sequences in this specimen translate into the identical CDR3. The rearrangement joins TRBV4-3 to TRBJ1-4; 10 bases match TRBD1. V shed 3 bases, J shed 8 bases, and the junction held 6 bases outside the gene matches. The CDR3 runs 15 residues. In germline, CDR1 is LGHNA, CDR2 YSLEER. CDR3 nucleotide sequence: TGCGCCAGCAGCCAGGAGGGACAGGGGAACGAAAAACTGTTTTTT. Amino acids: CASSQEGQGNEKLFF.

V usage is TRBV12-3 or TRBV12-4 and J usage is TRBJ2-5, with a weak D call TRBD1 (7 bases). The CDR3 is made up of 12 amino acids. V was clipped by 4 bases and J by 5 bases, with 8 bases between them. CDR3 sequence (DNA): TGTGCCAGCAGTTCAGGGGGGGAGACCCAGTACTTC. Amino acid sequence: CASSSGGETQYF.

The rearrangement joins TRBV5-4 to TRBJ1-1; 7 bases line up with TRBD1. After removal of 4 bases from V and 8 bases from J, the junction contained 8 bases not matched to a gene. This CDR3 spans 13 amino acids. Germline V gene lookup returns CDR1 SGHNT and CDR2 YYREEE (reference sequence). The chain's CDR3 is CASSRSSDREAFF. Here the CDR3 DNA reads TGTGCCAGCAGCCGTTCTTCGGACAGGGAAGCTTTCTTT.

This chain links TRBV27 with TRBJ2-6; the D gene is possibly TRBD2 (6 bases). The CDR3 contains 17 residues. The germline V gene encodes CDR1 MNHEY and CDR2 SMNVEV (reference sequence). Trimming pared 3 bases from V and 0 bases from J, leaving 12 bases between. The CDR3 DNA reads as TGTGCCAGCAGTTTCCTCGGGGGTTCCTCTGGGGCCAACGTCCTGACTTTC. It translates to CASSFLGGSSGANVLTF.

The chain carries TRBV9 and TRBJ2-7; D possibly corresponds to TRBD1 (6 bases). Trimming left V 4 bases short and J 2 bases short, with 16 bases between. CDR3 length: 15 residues. Germline V gene data show CDR1 as SGDLS and CDR2 as YYNGEE. The CDR3 spells CASSPSTGGPYEQYF. The CDR3 DNA sequence: TGTGCCAGCAGCCCCTCGACAGGAGGCCCCTACGAGCAGTACTTC.

The V call is TRBV28, the J call TRBJ2-1; 11 bases are shared with TRBD2. Germline values: CDR1 MDHEN, CDR2 SYDVKM. The V gene end was trimmed by 9 bases and the J gene end by 7 bases; junction bases not matched to a gene: 17. CDR3 length: 17 residues. In DNA form, the CDR3 reads TGTGCCAGTTTGACAGGTCCTACTAGCGGGAGAGAGAATGAGCAGTTCTTC. It translates to CASLTGPTSGRENEQFF.

The chain links TRBV28 to TRBJ1-2; no reliable D call. This CDR3 is 14 amino acids long. Germline assignment: CDR1 MDHEN and CDR2 SYDVKM. Trimming cost V 6 bases and J 4 bases, with 15 bases left between them. CDR3 protein: CASRTGSGPYGYTF. CDR3 DNA sequence: TGTGCCAGCAGGACCGGGAGTGGGCCCTATGGCTACACCTTC.

The chain carries TRBV20-1 and TRBJ1-1; D gene uncertain. The ends were cut back, 3 bases at V and 6 bases at J, with 8 bases in the middle. Germline V lookup: CDR1 DFQATT, CDR2 SNEGSKA (reference sequence). This CDR3 has 11 residues. DNA for the CDR3: TGCAGTGCTAGTGACCTCGCTGAAGCTTTCTTT. It encodes CSASDLAEAFF.

V gene TRBV7-2 combines with J gene TRBJ2-7; 14 bases match TRBD2. The CDR3 is made up of 16 amino acids. Looked up from germline, CDR1 is SGHTA and CDR2 is FQGNSA. V lost 1 base, J lost 3 bases, and 2 bases stayed unmatched. In DNA form, the CDR3 reads TGTGCCAGCAGCTTAGAAGGGACTAGCGGGGGCTACGAGCAGTACTTC. Translation: CASSLEGTSGGYEQYF.

This chain uses TRBV29-1 with TRBJ2-7, with a weak D call TRBD1 (5 bases). Germline V gives CDR1 SQVTM, CDR2 ANQGSEA. The V gene lost 8 bases and the J gene lost 2 bases, with 19 bases spanning the gap. The CDR3 spans 14 residues. DNA of the CDR3: TGCAGCATCCCAGGGCCAAGCCTCACCTACGAGCAGTACTTC. Translated, it gives CSIPGPSLTYEQYF.

J is TRBJ1-4 and V is TRBV27, with 11 nucleotides matching TRBD1. Germline trimming cut 3 bases from V and 7 bases from J; bases unmatched to any gene: 13. CDR1 is MNHEY, CDR2 SMNVEV, per germline (reference sequence). The CDR3 spans 18 residues. CDR3 in amino acids: CASSLSRGQGGYREKLFF. As DNA, the CDR3 is TGTGCCAGCAGTTTGAGTCGGGGACAGGGGGGGTATCGTGAAAAACTGTTTTTT.

This chain joins TRBV27 and TRBJ2-5; TRBD2 matches 11 bases. The J segment lost 3 bases and the V segment lost 4 bases, leaving 1 base of the junction unmatched. This CDR3 comprises 14 residues. Germline CDR1 reads MNHEY; CDR2 reads SMNVEV (reference sequence). CDR3: CASSSGLAEETQYF. In DNA, the CDR3 is TGTGCCAGCAGTTCGGGACTAGCGGAAGAGACCCAGTACTTC.

This chain links TRBV6-2 or TRBV6-3 with TRBJ2-1; D call uncertain. This CDR3 region has 15 residues. Per the germline V gene, CDR1 is MNHEY and CDR2 is SVGEGT. The V gene lost 2 bases and the J gene lost 4 bases, with 12 bases spanning the gap. The CDR3 DNA reads TGTGCCAGCAGTTACGGGCAGGTCAGGTACAATGAGCAGTTCTTC. Residues: CASSYGQVRYNEQFF.

The DNA of the CDR3 is TGTGCCAGTAGTCCCGGTGGTAGCGGGGTCCGAGAGCAGTACTTC. Its translation is CASSPGGSGVREQYF. J is TRBJ2-7 and V is TRBV19; 8 bases are shared with TRBD2. CDR1 is LNHDA, CDR2 SQIVND, per germline (reference sequence). The CDR3 contains 15 residues. V lost 5 bases and J lost 7; bases outside the gene matches: 13.

The table lists this clone with a few counts. The rearrangement joins TRBV19 to TRBJ2-7, with D maybe TRBD2 (6 bases). The CDR3 length is 15 residues. From germline, CDR1 is LNHDA and CDR2 SQIVND (reference sequence). Trimming took 2 bases from V and 5 from J, leaving 16 bases between them. The CDR3 region has the DNA TGTGCCAGTAGTATATCGGGAGCTTGGATGGACGAGCAGTACTTC. Protein product: CASSISGAWMDEQYF.

The rearrangement links TRBV19 to TRBJ1-2; D call uncertain. Deletions cut 8 bases from V and 8 bases from J, with 21 bases between. Germline loops: CDR1 LNHDA, CDR2 SQIVND (reference sequence). The CDR3 is 14 amino acids. CDR3 nucleotide sequence: TGTGCCAGTGGGTGGCAGGCCCGAGTTGGAGGCTACACCTTC. It translates to CASGWQARVGGYTF.